This T cell receptor (beta chain) appears in the sequencing data of a study of T cells expressing NK-cell markers. Study-level results: Four of the donors also had these clonotypes leading their CD3+CD56-NKG2C+ fraction.

As the method of synthesis, 5'RACE template switching with UMIs yielded TCR beta cDNA. TCRdb re-called the 5' RACE reads and shows each CDR3 protein once, DNA omitted. The sample shows about 390,000 distinct CDR3 sequences, and about 10% sits with its ten largest clones. Regarding this clonotype: As yet, its antigen is unknown.

Germline CDR1 and CDR2: LNHDA and SQIVND (reference sequence). The CDR3 is 14 residues long. Sequencing used blood T cells: a sorted CD56 or NKG2C T cell subset, CD4+ or CD8+ T cells, or bulk PBMC T cells (not recorded which). The receptor comes from a woman aged 45-65 years in good health. The gene calls are TRBV19 and TRBJ2-5; without DNA, the TCRdb call of TRBD2 cannot be checked. The CDR3 sequence is CATRATGEEQTQYF.